The rows below give T cell receptor beta chains drawn from one sample of a study of cytomegalovirus exposure and HLA in healthy donors. This table comes from immunoSEQ multiplex PCR, and its TCRdb copy is limited to in-frame clones, with some not included. The sample includes some 120,000 clones, approximately 80% of them seen just once. The material sequenced was PBMCs. The receptors stem from a man aged 45 to 65 in good health and CMV-seronegative. Each CDR3 is given with its conserved first and last residue. The order of the fields is J gene, clone size, V gene, D gene, CDR3 protein, CDR3 DNA. D genes are given only for firm matches. Some rows mark clone size as missing; the rest say once, few, many or name a class of expanded clone.

TRBJ1-2,.,TRBV2,TRBD1,CASSTRQGSDGYTF,TGTGCCAGCAGTACCAGACAGGGGTCCGATGGCTACACCTTC
TRBJ2-7,.,TRBV15,TRBD1,CATRRQGNCEQYF,TGTGCCACGAGGCGACAGGGTAATTGCGAGCAGTACTTC
TRBJ2-7,.,TRBV27,.,CASSPISGPGSYEQYF,TGTGCCAGCAGTCCCATCAGCGGGCCCGGCTCCTACGAGCAGTACTTC
TRBJ2-2,.,TRBV15,TRBD2,CATRRMGTSGNTGELFF,TGTGCCACCAGGCGGATGGGGACTAGCGGGAACACCGGGGAGCTGTTTTTT
TRBJ2-1,.,TRBV29-1,TRBD2,CSAHGGSYNEQFF,TGCAGCGCTCACGGGGGGTCCTACAATGAGCAGTTCTTC
TRBJ2-5,.,TRBV18,.,CASSPQAGQETQYF,TGTGCCAGCTCACCACAGGCGGGCCAAGAGACCCAGTACTTC
TRBJ2-5,.,TRBV5-1,.,CASSLSRETQYF,TGCGCCAGCAGCTTATCACGGGAGACCCAGTACTTC
TRBJ1-2,once,TRBV5-1,TRBD1,CASSLGQGRSNYGYTF,TGCGCCAGCAGCTTGGGACAGGGGCGTTCTAACTATGGCTACACCTTC
TRBJ2-5,.,TRBV4-2,TRBD2,CASSQDHRASGKTQYF,TGTGCCAGCAGCCAAGATCATCGGGCTAGCGGGAAGACCCAGTACTTC
TRBJ2-7,.,TRBV28,TRBD1,CASTRPGTGIKPYEQYF,TGTGCCAGCACCCGTCCCGGGACAGGGATTAAGCCCTACGAGCAGTACTTC
TRBJ2-1,.,TRBV7-9,.,CASSLSGNEQFF,TGTGCCAGCAGCTTATCAGGGAATGAGCAGTTCTTC
TRBJ2-2,.,TRBV28,.,CASSSLRGNTGELFF,TGTGCCAGCAGTTCCTTACGGGGGAACACCGGGGAGCTGTTTTTT
TRBJ2-7,.,TRBV19,TRBD1,CASSMRQGQDVYEQYF,TGTGCCAGTAGTATGCGACAGGGTCAAGACGTTTACGAGCAGTACTTC
TRBJ2-7,.,TRBV7-9,TRBD1,CASSFPGGYEQYF,TGTGCCAGCAGCTTTCCAGGGGGCTACGAGCAGTACTTC
TRBJ2-3,.,TRBV5-4,.,CASSRATGTLITDTQYF,TGTGCCAGCAGCCGTGCAACAGGGACCCTTATCACAGATACGCAGTATTTT
TRBJ2-7,.,TRBV5-1,.,CASSLVRQGGEQYF,TGCGCCAGCAGCTTGGTACGGCAGGGCGGTGAGCAGTACTTC
TRBJ2-3,.,TRBV5-1,.,CASSGATSTDTQYF,TGCGCCAGCAGCGGAGCTACTAGCACAGATACGCAGTATTTT
TRBJ2-7,.,TRBV30,TRBD2,CAWGGTSGGPHFYEQYF,TGTGCCTGGGGTGGGACTAGCGGGGGGCCACACTTCTACGAGCAGTACTTC
TRBJ1-1,.,TRBV5-4,TRBD1,CASSLVRQGFTEAFF,TGTGCCAGCAGCTTGGTTCGACAGGGGTTCACTGAAGCTTTCTTT
TRBJ2-4,.,TRBV10-3,.,CAISAVADQNIQYF,TGTGCCATCAGTGCGGTAGCGGATCAAAACATTCAGTACTTC
TRBJ2-7,.,TRBV28,TRBD2,CASRSGLQHNYEQYF,TGTGCCAGCAGATCGGGACTACAACACAACTACGAGCAGTACTTC
TRBJ2-7,few,TRBV30,.,CACSMGAFEQYF,TGTGCCTGCTCGATGGGCGCCTTCGAGCAGTACTTC
TRBJ1-1,.,TRBV7-8,TRBD1,CASRFRGQLEAFF,TGTGCCAGCAGGTTTAGGGGACAGCTTGAAGCTTTCTTT
TRBJ2-7,.,TRBV9,TRBD2,CASSVSSGTEQYF,TGTGCCAGCAGCGTATCTAGCGGGACCGAGCAGTACTTC
TRBJ2-5,.,TRBV9,TRBD2,CASSVASGAIQETQYF,TGTGCCAGCAGCGTAGCAAGCGGGGCGATCCAAGAGACCCAGTACTTC
TRBJ1-4,.,TRBV9,.,CASSPNGITNEKLFF,TGTGCCAGCAGCCCCAACGGGATAACTAATGAAAAACTGTTTTTT
TRBJ2-5,once,TRBV28,TRBD2,CASRTGGGVETQYF,TGTGCCAGCAGAACGGGAGGGGGTGTAGAGACCCAGTACTTC
TRBJ2-7,few,TRBV5-4,TRBD1,CASSLQDRVNEQYF,TGTGCCAGCAGCTTGCAAGACAGGGTCAACGAGCAGTACTTC
TRBJ1-1,.,TRBV29-1,.,CSVRSGGTEAFF,TGCAGCGTCCGGTCGGGGGGCACTGAAGCTTTCTTT
TRBJ2-1,.,TRBV13,TRBD2,CASRQLAGASRPEQFF,TGTGCCAGCAGACAACTAGCGGGAGCTTCCCGCCCTGAGCAGTTCTTC
TRBJ1-6,once,TRBV9,.,CASSTQGPGNSPLHF,TGTGCCAGCAGCACCCAAGGCCCGGGTAATTCACCCCTCCACTTT
TRBJ2-2,.,TRBV7-9,.,CASSPAMGANTGELFF,TGTGCCAGCAGCCCAGCCATGGGGGCTAACACCGGGGAGCTGTTTTTT
TRBJ2-2,.,TRBV4-2,.,CASSLPGTGELFF,TGTGCCAGCAGCCTACCGGGCACCGGGGAGCTGTTTTTT
TRBJ1-4,.,TRBV7-2,TRBD1,CASSLAPGQNEKLFF,TGTGCCAGCAGCTTAGCACCGGGACAGAATGAAAAACTGTTTTTT
TRBJ1-1,.,TRBV5-4,.,CASSLAPASFSRNTEAFF,TGTGCCAGCAGCTTGGCCCCTGCCAGTTTTTCCAGGAACACTGAAGCTTTCTTT
TRBJ1-2,.,TRBV4-1,.,CASSHPPREKHGYTF,TGCGCCAGCAGCCACCCCCCGAGGGAGAAACACGGCTACACCTTC
TRBJ1-4,few,TRBV4-1,TRBD1,CASSQGRTGYEKLFF,TGCGCCAGCAGCCAAGGACGGACAGGGTATGAAAAACTGTTTTTT
TRBJ2-1,.,TRBV5-1,TRBD2,CASSVGGNNEQFF,TGCGCCAGCAGCGTCGGGGGGAACAATGAGCAGTTCTTC
TRBJ1-5,.,TRBV28,.,CASSPHLGEQPQHF,TGTGCCAGCAGTCCCCACCTAGGGGAACAGCCCCAGCATTTT
TRBJ2-5,.,TRBV29-1,TRBD2,CSVEGSAGGVETQYF,TGCAGCGTTGAAGGCTCGGCGGGGGGCGTCGAGACCCAGTACTTC
TRBJ1-3,once,TRBV4-1,.,CASSQERTSSSGNTIYF,TGCGCCAGCAGCCAAGAGCGGACATCGAGCTCTGGAAACACCATATATTTT
TRBJ2-5,.,TRBV27,TRBD2,CASSLSGASGYQETQYF,TGTGCCAGCAGTTTATCCGGGGCTAGCGGGTACCAAGAGACCCAGTACTTC
TRBJ1-4,.,TRBV28,.,CASSGPSGGGEKLFF,TGTGCCAGCAGTGGGCCCTCGGGAGGGGGGGAAAAACTGTTTTTT
TRBJ1-1,.,TRBV15,.,CATVKNTEAFF,TGTGCCACCGTCAAGAACACTGAAGCTTTCTTT
TRBJ1-3,.,TRBV5-4,.,CASSLGRGENTIYF,TGTGCCAGCAGCTTGGGTAGGGGCGAAAACACCATATATTTT
TRBJ2-7,.,TRBV6-5,TRBD1,CASRRGGQARDEQYF,TGTGCCAGCAGACGCGGTGGACAGGCGCGGGACGAGCAGTACTTC
TRBJ2-5,.,TRBV9,.,CASSVRGEQETQYF,TGTGCCAGCAGCGTTAGGGGCGAACAAGAGACCCAGTACTTC
TRBJ2-6,.,TRBV7-2,.,CASSLGDTHSGANVLTF,TGTGCCAGCAGCTTAGGGGACACTCACTCTGGGGCCAACGTCCTGACTTTC
TRBJ1-4,.,TRBV4-2,TRBD1,CASSQQQGAGEKLFF,TGTGCCAGCAGCCAACAACAGGGGGCCGGTGAAAAACTGTTTTTT
TRBJ2-5,.,TRBV7-9,.,CASSLELAVQETQYF,TGTGCCAGCAGCTTAGAATTAGCCGTCCAAGAGACCCAGTACTTC
TRBJ1-3,few,TRBV5-4,.,CASSLATGLGAGNTIYF,TGTGCCAGCAGCCTGGCCACAGGTCTTGGAGCTGGAAACACCATATATTTT
TRBJ1-2,.,TRBV9,.,CASSMYRYGYTF,TGTGCCAGCAGCATGTATCGCTATGGCTACACCTTC